The clone carrying this T cell receptor (beta chain) has only a few counts. The data were obtained in a study of sequential checkpoint blockade in melanoma. On the study more broadly: Arm A got nivolumab then ipilimumab; arm B the reverse, 1:1. Both treatment sequences were followed by maintenance nivolumab.

This CDR3 has 15 residues. The V and J ends lost 1 base and 3 bases, in that order; junction bases with no gene match: 2. Looked up from germline, CDR1 is LNHDA and CDR2 is SQIVND (reference sequence). Profiled with immunoSEQ multiplex PCR; TCRdb holds only in-frame clones, not every one. This table holds approximately 9,000 clones, 50% to 65% found once. Documented treatment: randomized to nivolumab then ipilimumab (arm A) or the reverse (arm B). DNA-damaging chemotherapy had not been given to any patient beforehand. Live CD3+CD8+ CD19− CD56− cells were sorted from PBMCs. This specimen was CD8+ T cells sorted from blood (inferred from file names), taken from a patient given nivolumab and ipilimumab in sequence. V usage is TRBV19 and J usage is TRBJ2-1; 8 nucleotides line up with TRBD2. The TCR originated in a human donor with melanoma. This chain's CDR3 is CASSIAGGGYNEQFF. The CDR3 DNA reads as TGTGCCAGTAGTATAGCGGGAGGGGGCTACAATGAGCAGTTCTTC.